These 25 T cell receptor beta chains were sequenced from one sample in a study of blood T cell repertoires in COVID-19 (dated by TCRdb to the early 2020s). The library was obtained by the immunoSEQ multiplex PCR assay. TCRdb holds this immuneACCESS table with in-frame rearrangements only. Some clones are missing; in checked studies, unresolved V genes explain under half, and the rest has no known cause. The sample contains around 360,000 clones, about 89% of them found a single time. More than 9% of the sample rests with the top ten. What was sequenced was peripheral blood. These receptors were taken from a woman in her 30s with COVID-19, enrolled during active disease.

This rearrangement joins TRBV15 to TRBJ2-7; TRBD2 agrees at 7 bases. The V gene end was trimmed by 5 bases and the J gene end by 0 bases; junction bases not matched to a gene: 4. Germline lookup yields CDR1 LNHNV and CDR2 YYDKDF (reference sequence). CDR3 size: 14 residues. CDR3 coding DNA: TGTGCCACCAGCGCAGCTAGCGGCTCCTACGAGCAGTACTTC. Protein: CATSAASGSYEQYF.

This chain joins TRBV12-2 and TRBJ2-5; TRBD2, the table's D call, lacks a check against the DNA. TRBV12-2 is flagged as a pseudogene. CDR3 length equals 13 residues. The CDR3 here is CASRLARPGDQYF. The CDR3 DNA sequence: TGTGCAAGTCGCTTAGCCCGGCCCGGAGACCAGTACTTC.

CDR3 DNA: TGTGCCAGCAGTTTGGGACTAGCTCCAGAGACCCAGTACTTC. Encoded protein: CASSLGLAPETQYF. This chain joins TRBV27 and TRBJ2-5; 9 bases align to TRBD2. Germline V lookup: CDR1 MNHEY, CDR2 SMNVEV (reference sequence). V was clipped by 3 bases and J by 4 bases; unmatched bases: 3. This CDR3 comprises 14 residues.

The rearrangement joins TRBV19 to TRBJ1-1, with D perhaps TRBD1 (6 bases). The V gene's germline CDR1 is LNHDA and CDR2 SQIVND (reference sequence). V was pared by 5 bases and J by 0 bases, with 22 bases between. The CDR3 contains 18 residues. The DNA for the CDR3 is TGTGCCAGTAGTCCCCCCCCCGCCACAGGGCGGTTGAACACTGAAGCTTTCTTT. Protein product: CASSPPPATGRLNTEAFF.

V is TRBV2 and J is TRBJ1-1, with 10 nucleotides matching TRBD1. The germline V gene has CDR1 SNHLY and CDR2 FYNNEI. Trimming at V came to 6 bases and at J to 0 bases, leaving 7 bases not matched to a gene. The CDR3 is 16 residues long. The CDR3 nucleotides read TGTGCCAGCAGCCCCGGACAGGGGGGATTGAACACTGAAGCTTTCTTT. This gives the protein CASSPGQGGLNTEAFF.

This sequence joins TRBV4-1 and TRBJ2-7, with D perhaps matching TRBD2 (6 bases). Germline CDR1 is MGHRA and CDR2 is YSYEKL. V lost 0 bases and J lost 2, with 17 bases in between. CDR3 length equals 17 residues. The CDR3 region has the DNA TGCGCCAGCAGCCAAGAGGGGAGCGGAGGCGGGGCCTACGAGCAGTACTTC. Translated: CASSQEGSGGGAYEQYF.

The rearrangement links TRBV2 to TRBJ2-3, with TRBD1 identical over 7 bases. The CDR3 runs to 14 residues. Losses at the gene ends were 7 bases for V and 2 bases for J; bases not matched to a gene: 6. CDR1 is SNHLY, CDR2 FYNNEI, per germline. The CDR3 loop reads CASKRQGPTDTQYF. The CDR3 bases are TGTGCCAGCAAACGACAGGGACCCACAGATACGCAGTATTTT. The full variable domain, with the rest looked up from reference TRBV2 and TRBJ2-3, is EPEVTQTPSHQVTQMGQEVILRCVPISNHLYFYWYRQILGQKVEFLVSFYNNEISEKSEIFDDQFSVERPDGSNFTLKIRSTKLEDSAMYFCASKRQGPTDTQYFGPGTRLTVL.

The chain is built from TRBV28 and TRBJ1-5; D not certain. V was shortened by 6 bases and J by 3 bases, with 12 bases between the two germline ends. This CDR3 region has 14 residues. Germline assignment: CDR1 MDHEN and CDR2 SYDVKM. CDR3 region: CASSLRRNNQPQHF. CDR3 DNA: TGTGCCAGCAGCCTCCGGAGAAACAATCAGCCCCAGCATTTT.

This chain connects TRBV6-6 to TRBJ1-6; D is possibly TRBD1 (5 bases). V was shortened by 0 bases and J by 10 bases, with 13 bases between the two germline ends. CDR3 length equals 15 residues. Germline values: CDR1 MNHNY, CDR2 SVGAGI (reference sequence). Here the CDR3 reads CASSYSGGKGSPLHF. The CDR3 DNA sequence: TGTGCCAGCAGTTACTCGGGGGGAAAGGGGTCACCCCTCCACTTT.

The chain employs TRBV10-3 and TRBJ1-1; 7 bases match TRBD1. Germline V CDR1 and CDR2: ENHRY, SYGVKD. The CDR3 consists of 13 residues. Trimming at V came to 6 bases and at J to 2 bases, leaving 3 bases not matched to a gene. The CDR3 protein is CAISAGGNTEAFF. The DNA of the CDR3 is TGTGCCATCAGCGCAGGGGGTAACACTGAAGCTTTCTTT.

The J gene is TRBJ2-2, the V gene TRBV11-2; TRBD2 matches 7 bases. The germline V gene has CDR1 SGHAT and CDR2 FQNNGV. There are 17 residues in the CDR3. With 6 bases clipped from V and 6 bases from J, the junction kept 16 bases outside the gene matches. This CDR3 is CASRAGTTVPGSGELFF. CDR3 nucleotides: TGTGCCAGCAGAGCAGGGACTACCGTTCCAGGTTCCGGGGAGCTGTTTTTT.

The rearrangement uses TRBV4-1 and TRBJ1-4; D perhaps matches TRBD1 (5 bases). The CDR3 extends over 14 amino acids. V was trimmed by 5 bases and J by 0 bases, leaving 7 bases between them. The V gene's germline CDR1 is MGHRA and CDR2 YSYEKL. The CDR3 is CASSTQATNEKLFF. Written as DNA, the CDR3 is TGCGCCAGCAGCACACAGGCAACTAATGAAAAACTGTTTTTT.

CDR3 protein: CASSLDLPGEVEQYF. The CDR3 nucleotides read TGCGCCAGCAGCTTGGATCTCCCTGGGGAGGTCGAGCAGTACTTC. The rearrangement links TRBV5-1 to TRBJ2-7; D is perhaps TRBD2 (6 bases). The V end lost 0 bases, the J end lost 6 bases, and 16 bases lay between the germline ends. This CDR3 region has 15 residues. Germline CDR1 and CDR2: SGHRS and YFSETQ.

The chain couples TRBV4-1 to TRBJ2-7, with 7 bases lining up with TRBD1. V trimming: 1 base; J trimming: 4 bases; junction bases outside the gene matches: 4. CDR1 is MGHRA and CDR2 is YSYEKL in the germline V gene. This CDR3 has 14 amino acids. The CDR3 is CASSQGRDRYEQYF. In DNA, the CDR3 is TGCGCCAGCAGCCAAGGTCGGGACAGATACGAGCAGTACTTC.

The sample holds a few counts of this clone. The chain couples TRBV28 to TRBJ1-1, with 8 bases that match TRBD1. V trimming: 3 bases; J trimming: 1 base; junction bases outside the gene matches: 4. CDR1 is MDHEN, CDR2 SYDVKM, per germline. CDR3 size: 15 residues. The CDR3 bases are TGTGCCAGCAGTTTTTCAGGGGGCGGGAACACTGAAGCTTTCTTT. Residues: CASSFSGGGNTEAFF.

CDR3 protein: CASSLGSPGTTTSYEQYF. The CDR3 DNA sequence: TGCGCCAGCAGCTTGGGTTCCCCGGGGACAACTACCTCCTACGAGCAGTACTTC. The chain recombines TRBV5-1 with TRBJ2-7, with D tentatively TRBD1 (6 bases). The germline V and J ends were trimmed by 0 bases and 0 bases, with 19 bases remaining between them. Germline V lookup: CDR1 SGHRS, CDR2 YFSETQ. The CDR3 loop spans 18 amino acids.

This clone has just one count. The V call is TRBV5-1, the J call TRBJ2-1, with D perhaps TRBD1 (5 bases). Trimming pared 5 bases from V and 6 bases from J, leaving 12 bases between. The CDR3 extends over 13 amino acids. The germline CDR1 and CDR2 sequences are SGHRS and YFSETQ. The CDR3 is CASRETASNEQFF. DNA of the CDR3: TGCGCCAGCAGAGAGACAGCGAGCAATGAGCAGTTCTTC.

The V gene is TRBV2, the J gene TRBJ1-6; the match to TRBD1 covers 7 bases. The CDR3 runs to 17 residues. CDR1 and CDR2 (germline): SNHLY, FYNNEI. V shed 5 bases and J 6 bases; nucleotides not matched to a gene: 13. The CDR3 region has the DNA TGTGCCAGCAGTTCTACCCTTGCCGGGACAGTTAATTCACCCCTCCACTTT. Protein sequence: CASSSTLAGTVNSPLHF.

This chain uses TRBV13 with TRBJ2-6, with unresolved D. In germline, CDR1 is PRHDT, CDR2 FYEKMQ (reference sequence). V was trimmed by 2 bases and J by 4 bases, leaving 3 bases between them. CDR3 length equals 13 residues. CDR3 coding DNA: TGTGCCAGCAGCTTACGGGGGGCCAACGTCCTGACTTTC. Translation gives CASSLRGANVLTF.

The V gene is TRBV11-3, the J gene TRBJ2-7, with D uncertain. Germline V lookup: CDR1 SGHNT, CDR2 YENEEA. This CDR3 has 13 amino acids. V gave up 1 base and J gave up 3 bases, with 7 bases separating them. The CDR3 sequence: CASSLGPVYEQYF. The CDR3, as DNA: TGTGCCAGCAGCTTAGGTCCGGTCTACGAGCAGTACTTC.

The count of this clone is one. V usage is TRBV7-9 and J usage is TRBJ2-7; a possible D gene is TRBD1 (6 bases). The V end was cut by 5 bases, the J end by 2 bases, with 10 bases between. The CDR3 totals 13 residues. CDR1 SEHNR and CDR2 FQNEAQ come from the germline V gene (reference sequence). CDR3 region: CASSQGRTYEQYF. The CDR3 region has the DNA TGTGCCAGCAGCCAGGGGAGAACCTACGAGCAGTACTTC.

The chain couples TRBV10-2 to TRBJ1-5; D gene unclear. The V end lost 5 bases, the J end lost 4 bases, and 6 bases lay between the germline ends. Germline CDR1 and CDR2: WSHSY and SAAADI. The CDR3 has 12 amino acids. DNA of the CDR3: TGCGCCAGCAGTAAGGAGAATCAGCCCCAGCATTTT. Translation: CASSKENQPQHF.

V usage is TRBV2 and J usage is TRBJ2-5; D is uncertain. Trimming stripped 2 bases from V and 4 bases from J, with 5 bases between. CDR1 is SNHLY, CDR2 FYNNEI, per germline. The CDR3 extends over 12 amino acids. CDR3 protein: CASSEIRETQYF. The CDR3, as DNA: TGTGCCAGCAGTGAAATTCGAGAGACCCAGTACTTC.

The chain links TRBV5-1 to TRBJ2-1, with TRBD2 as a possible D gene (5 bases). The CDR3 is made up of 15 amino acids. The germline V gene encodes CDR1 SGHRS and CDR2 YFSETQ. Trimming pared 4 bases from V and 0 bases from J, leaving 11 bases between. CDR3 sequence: CASSQLDGSYNEQFF. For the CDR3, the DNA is TGCGCCAGCAGCCAACTAGACGGCTCCTACAATGAGCAGTTCTTC.

The CDR3 loop is CASSLGLAGGPDTGELFF. The CDR3 DNA follows: TGTGCCAGCAGCTTGGGCCTAGCGGGAGGGCCGGACACCGGGGAGCTGTTTTTT. The chain recombines TRBV5-6 with TRBJ2-2, with 12 nucleotides matching TRBD2. This CDR3 has 18 amino acids. Germline V lookup: CDR1 SGHDT, CDR2 YYEEEE. After removal of 0 bases from V and 3 bases from J, the junction contained 6 bases not matched to a gene.